These 2 T cell receptor beta chains share one sample of origin, sequenced in a study of CD8 T cells in Susac syndrome. Random hexamers were used to reverse transcribe 0.5 to 1 ug of RNA. Each CDR3 protein gets one entry after TCRdb re-called the immunoSEQ multiplex PCR reads with MiXCR. The profile shows 84,000 or so distinct CDR3 sequences, roughly 94% of them singletons. The sequencing sample was made of CD8+ T cells from PBMCs. These receptors came from a human donor with Susac syndrome.

The chain recombines TRBV6-5 with TRBJ2-7; no definite D call. The CDR3 extends over 14 amino acids. From germline, CDR1 is MNHEY and CDR2 SVGAGI. V was cut by 2 bases and J by 6 bases, with 14 bases left in between. The CDR3 here is CASSYRPGHGEQYF. The CDR3 DNA sequence: TGTGCCAGCAGTTACCGCCCGGGCCACGGCGAGCAGTACTTC.

The chain has TRBV27 and TRBJ2-2, with D maybe TRBD1 (5 bases). V lost 0 bases to trimming and J lost 12 bases, with 11 bases between them. The CDR3 loop spans 13 amino acids. Germline CDR1 is MNHEY and CDR2 is SMNVEV (reference sequence). The CDR3 loop reads CASSLSPGQKLFF. In nucleotides, the CDR3 is TGTGCCAGCAGTTTATCCCCAGGACAAAAGCTGTTTTTT.